This entry features one T cell receptor (beta chain) sequence. The specificity of this receptor is unknown. Base qualities were left out, and no much larger clone turns up one base away. This sample is part of a study of blood T cell repertoires in COVID-19 (dated by TCRdb to the early 2020s). For context, the study as a whole: Samples from collaborators originated in the United States, Italy and Spain and spanned both the acute and convalescent phases of COVID-19. The repertoires were released in a freely available public database intended as a resource for research on the immune response to SARS-CoV-2. The material from the prospective study consisted of cDNA or gDNA derived from T cells, B-cell-depleted T cells, or PBMCs. Samples were obtained from the ongoing ImmuneRACE study (first 160 participants) and from some 1,300 subjects provided by 6 global collaborators. Nearly every sample came with metadata listing a de-identified subject ID, COVID-19 status, age in years and sex. Deeply sampled blood TCRbeta repertoires from subjects exposed to, actively infected with, or recovered from COVID-19 were included in the dataset. Where available, HLA class I and class II types were taken from metadata supplied by the sample provider and were not determined by assay-based typing. Study-level results and caveats: How much clinical and demographic metadata was included differed by source and by participant, and the metadata was provided uncurated.

The collaborating institutions used their own protocols to collect whole blood in K2EDTA tubes. For TCRbeta analysis, collaborator samples were shipped as frozen whole blood, as isolated PBMCs, or as DNA extracted from either sample type. Via the germline V gene (reference sequence), CDR1 is LGHDT and CDR2 YNNKEL. The CDR3 has 16 amino acids, counting the end cysteine and phenylalanine. Only the CDR3 region is kept as DNA, spanning 48 bases read in frame from base 1. The V and J ends are trimmed by 1 base and 3 bases, leaving 13 bases between them. TCRbeta CDR3 regions were amplified from genomic DNA using the immunoSEQ Assay, a bias-controlled multiplex PCR. The original pipeline was this. The number of nucleated cells in each sample was estimated from the amplification of reference gene primers within the assay. To quantify the absolute abundance of each unique TCRbeta CDR3 rearrangement, sequence reads were collapsed and filtered. Productive Simpson clonality was computed per sample as the square root of Simpson's diversity index over productive rearrangements. Drawn from immuneACCESS, this table holds only the in-frame rearrangements with V and J called that TCRdb kept. Clones are partly lost; checked studies trace under half to an unresolved V gene and leave the rest unexplained. The D gene and trimming were derived from the DNA, and the V and J assignments and clone size from that table. The sample includes about 130,000 clones, with 84% observed a single time. Of the sample, approximately 17% falls within the top ten clones.

The V gene is TRBV3-1 (or the pseudogene TRBV3-2) and the J gene is TRBJ1-3; a weak D assignment points to TRBD1 (5 bases agree). The sequencing sample was made of peripheral blood. This TCR was recovered from a woman of 80 years or more with acute or convalescent COVID-19. The CDR3 sequence is CASSQAGGTIGNTIYF. The bases read TGTGCCAGCAGCCAAGCCGGGGGAACCATTGGAAACACCATATATTTT.